One sample yielded the 15 T cell receptor beta chains listed below, sequenced in a study of CD8 T cells in Susac syndrome. After extraction with the RNeasy kit, about 0.45 to 1 ug of the RNA was reverse transcribed using random hexamers. TCRdb re-called the immunoSEQ multiplex PCR reads through MiXCR, storing one row per CDR3 protein. This sample has around 130,000 distinct CDR3 sequences, with about 93% found just once. Sequencing was carried out using CD8+ T cells from PBMCs. The receptor set was obtained from a human donor with Susac syndrome.

This clonotype was recorded a few times. The J gene is TRBJ2-7, the V gene TRBV6-6; no clear D. V gave up 5 bases and J gave up 2 bases, with 4 bases separating them. The CDR3 extends over 11 amino acids. Germline-derived CDR1 and CDR2 are MNHNY and SVGAGI (reference sequence). This CDR3 is CASSTTYEQYF. DNA for the CDR3: TGTGCCAGCAGTACCACCTACGAGCAGTACTTC.

This rearrangement joins TRBV3-1 to TRBJ2-1; 8 bases line up with TRBD1. The CDR3 spans 14 residues. Germline CDR1 and CDR2: LGHDT and YNNKEL (reference sequence). Unmatched junction bases numbered 9, after V lost 5 bases and J lost 9 bases. DNA of the CDR3: TGTGCCAGCAGCTTCCACGGACAGGGAAGTGAGCAGTTCTTC. It translates to CASSFHGQGSEQFF.

The genes are TRBV2 and TRBJ1-1; a weak D match, TRBD1 (5 bases). V lost 5 bases to trimming and J lost 2 bases, with 6 bases between them. Per the germline V gene, CDR1 is SNHLY and CDR2 is FYNNEI. CDR3 length: 12 residues. CDR3 region: CASSRDNTEAFF. CDR3 sequence (DNA): TGTGCCAGCAGTCGGGACAACACTGAAGCTTTCTTT. Full variable domain (outside the CDR3, taken from reference TRBV2 and TRBJ1-1): EPEVTQTPSHQVTQMGQEVILRCVPISNHLYFYWYRQILGQKVEFLVSFYNNEISEKSEIFDDQFSVERPDGSNFTLKIRSTKLEDSAMYFCASSRDNTEAFFGQGTRLTVV.

V gene TRBV9 combines with J gene TRBJ1-4, with TRBD1 identical over 10 bases. V gave up 3 bases and J gave up 8 bases; unmatched junction bases: 7. Per the germline V gene, CDR1 is SGDLS and CDR2 is YYNGEE. The CDR3 runs 15 residues. CDR3 nucleotide sequence: TGTGCCAGCAGCGACCAGACAGGGGGCTCGGAAAAACTGTTTTTT. Protein product: CASSDQTGGSEKLFF.

CDR3 in amino acids: CASSRDRGDYGYTF. The CDR3 DNA sequence: TGTGCCAGCAGCCGGGACAGGGGAGATTATGGCTACACCTTC. The V gene is TRBV7-9, the J gene TRBJ1-2; TRBD1 matches 10 bases. The germline V gene has CDR1 SEHNR and CDR2 FQNEAQ (reference sequence). This CDR3 comprises 14 residues. The ends lost 5 bases at V and 5 bases at J; junction bases unmatched: 5.

The chain combines TRBV9 with TRBJ2-3; D remains ambiguous. Trimming stripped 3 bases from V and 6 bases from J, with 11 bases between. In germline, CDR1 is SGDLS, CDR2 YYNGEE. The CDR3 length is 13 residues. The CDR3 reads CASSANRLDTQYF. CDR3 nucleotide sequence: TGTGCCAGCAGCGCTAATCGCTTGGATACGCAGTATTTT.

The genes are TRBV29-1 and TRBJ2-6, with no clear D. In germline, CDR1 is SQVTM, CDR2 ANQGSEA. V was trimmed by 5 bases and J by 0 bases, leaving 5 bases between them. This CDR3 is built from 13 residues. The CDR3 DNA is TGCAGCGTTCACAGCTCTGGGGCCAACGTCCTGACTTTC. It yields the protein CSVHSSGANVLTF.

This sequence joins TRBV30 and TRBJ2-3; D unclear. The V and J ends lost 0 bases and 6 bases respectively, with 10 bases between them. This CDR3 comprises 13 residues. Germline V gene sequence: CDR1 GTSNPN, CDR2 SVGIG (reference sequence). The DNA for the CDR3 is TGTGCCTGGAGTGTACTGGTCCCCGATACGCAGTATTTT. Translating it yields CAWSVLVPDTQYF.

The chain has TRBV29-1 and TRBJ2-3, with TRBD1 identical over 7 bases. This CDR3 comprises 14 residues. Trimming took 6 bases from V and 4 from J; bases not matched to a gene: 10. Germline assignment: CDR1 SQVTM and CDR2 ANQGSEA. The CDR3 DNA follows: TGCAGCGTCCCCGACAGGGATGGGTCAGATACGCAGTATTTT. Amino acids: CSVPDRDGSDTQYF.

The CDR3 DNA reads as TGTGCCACCAGCGGGACAGGGGGCACCTACGAGCAGTACTTC. Its translation is CATSGTGGTYEQYF. The chain recombines TRBV15 with TRBJ2-7; the match to TRBD1 covers 12 bases. The CDR3 loop spans 14 amino acids. J lost 2 bases, V lost 5 bases, and 1 base had no gene match. From germline, CDR1 is LNHNV and CDR2 YYDKDF (reference sequence).

This rearrangement joins TRBV27 to TRBJ1-6, with a tentative D call TRBD1 (6 bases). V was trimmed by 6 bases and J by 10 bases, leaving 13 bases between them. CDR3 length: 13 amino acids. Germline values: CDR1 MNHEY, CDR2 SMNVEV (reference sequence). This chain's CDR3 is CASSTGLGSPLHF. The CDR3 DNA reads TGTGCCAGCAGCACAGGGTTAGGATCACCCCTCCACTTT.

V usage is TRBV5-6 and J usage is TRBJ1-5; TRBD1 aligns across 8 bases. Per germline, CDR1 SGHDT and CDR2 YYEEEE. The CDR3 extends over 14 amino acids. Trimming took 4 bases from V and 7 from J; bases not matched to a gene: 7. The CDR3 spells CASSHGQGRQPQHF. The CDR3 nucleotides read TGTGCCAGCAGCCACGGACAGGGCCGGCAGCCCCAGCATTTT.

The chain joins TRBV20-1 to TRBJ2-7; 9 bases match TRBD2. V was pared by 3 bases and J by 2 bases, with 5 bases of the junction left unmatched. The V gene's germline CDR1 is DFQATT and CDR2 SNEGSKA (reference sequence). The length of the CDR3 is 14 residues. Here the CDR3 DNA reads TGCAGTGCTAGCCTAGCGGGGCGAACCTACGAGCAGTACTTC. Translated, it gives CSASLAGRTYEQYF.

The chain uses TRBV5-6 and TRBJ1-2; D call uncertain. Trimming left V 0 bases short and J 2 bases short, with 8 bases between. Germline V CDR1 and CDR2: SGHDT, YYEEEE. The CDR3 has 14 residues. In DNA, the CDR3 is TGTGCCAGCAGCTTGGGGACTTCGAACTATGGCTACACCTTC. Encoded protein: CASSLGTSNYGYTF. Full variable domain (missing parts from reference TRBV5-6 and TRBJ1-2): DAGVTQSPTHLIKTRGQQVTLRCSPKSGHDTVSWYQQALGQGPQFIFQYYEEEERQRGNFPDRFSGHQFPNYSSELNVNALLLGDSALYLCASSLGTSNYGYTFGSGTRLTVV.

The chain links TRBV12-5 to TRBJ2-4, with D hard to call. Germline values: CDR1 LGHNT, CDR2 FRNRAP. The CDR3 has 16 amino acids. The V gene lost 1 base and the J gene lost 0 bases, with 10 bases spanning the gap. The CDR3 reads CASGLGLEIAKNIQYF. CDR3 DNA: TGTGCTAGTGGTTTGGGACTCGAGATAGCCAAAAACATTCAGTACTTC.